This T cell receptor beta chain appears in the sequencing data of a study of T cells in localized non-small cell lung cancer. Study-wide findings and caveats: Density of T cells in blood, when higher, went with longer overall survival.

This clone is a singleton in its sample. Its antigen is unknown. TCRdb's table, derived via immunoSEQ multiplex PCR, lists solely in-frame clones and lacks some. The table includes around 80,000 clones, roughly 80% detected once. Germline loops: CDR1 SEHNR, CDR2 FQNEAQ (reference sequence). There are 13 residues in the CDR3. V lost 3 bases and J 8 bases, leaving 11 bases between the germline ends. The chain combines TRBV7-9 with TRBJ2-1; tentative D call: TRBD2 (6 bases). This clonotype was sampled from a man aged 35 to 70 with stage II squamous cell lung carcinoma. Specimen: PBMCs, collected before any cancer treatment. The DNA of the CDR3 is TGTGCCAGCAGCTTCGGCGGGGACGATGAGCAGTTCTTC. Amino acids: CASSFGGDDEQFF.